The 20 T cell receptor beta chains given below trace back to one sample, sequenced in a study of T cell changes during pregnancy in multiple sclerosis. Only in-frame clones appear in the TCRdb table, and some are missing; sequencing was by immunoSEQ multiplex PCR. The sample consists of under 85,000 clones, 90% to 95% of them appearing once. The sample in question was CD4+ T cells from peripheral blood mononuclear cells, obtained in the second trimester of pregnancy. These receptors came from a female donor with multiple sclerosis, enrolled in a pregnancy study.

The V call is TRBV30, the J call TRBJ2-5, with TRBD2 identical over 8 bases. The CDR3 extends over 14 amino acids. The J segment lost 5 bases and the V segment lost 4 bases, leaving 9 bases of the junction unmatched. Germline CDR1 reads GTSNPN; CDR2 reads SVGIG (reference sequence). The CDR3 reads CAWKGGLAGETQYF. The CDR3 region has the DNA TGTGCCTGGAAGGGTGGACTAGCCGGGGAGACCCAGTACTTC. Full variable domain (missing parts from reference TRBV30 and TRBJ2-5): SQTIHQWPATLVQPVGSPLSLECTVEGTSNPNLYWYRQAAGRGLQLLFYSVGIGQISSEVPQNLSASRPQDRQFILSSKKLLLSDSGFYLCAWKGGLAGETQYFGPGTRLLVL.

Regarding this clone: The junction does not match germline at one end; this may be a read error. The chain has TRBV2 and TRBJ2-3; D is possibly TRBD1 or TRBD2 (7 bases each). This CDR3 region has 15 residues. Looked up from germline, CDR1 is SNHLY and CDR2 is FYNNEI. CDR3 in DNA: TGTGCCAGCAGCGAAGCGGGACAGTACACAGATACGCAGTATTTT. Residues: CASSEAGQYTDTQYF.

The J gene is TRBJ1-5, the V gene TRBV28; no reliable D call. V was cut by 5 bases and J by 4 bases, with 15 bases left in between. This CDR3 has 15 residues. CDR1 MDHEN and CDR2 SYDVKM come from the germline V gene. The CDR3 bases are TGTGCCAGCAGTACCCAACAGTACCCGAATCAGCCCCAGCATTTT. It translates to CASSTQQYPNQPQHF.

CDR3 coding DNA: TGTGCCAGCAGCGTAGAGGTCCGGACAGGGGGGGAGGGTCAGTACTTC. Its translation: CASSVEVRTGGEGQYF. The chain employs TRBV9 and TRBJ2-5; TRBD1 aligns across 10 bases. Trimming took 0 bases from V and 11 from J; bases not matched to a gene: 13. The CDR3 is 16 residues long. Germline V lookup: CDR1 SGDLS, CDR2 YYNGEE.

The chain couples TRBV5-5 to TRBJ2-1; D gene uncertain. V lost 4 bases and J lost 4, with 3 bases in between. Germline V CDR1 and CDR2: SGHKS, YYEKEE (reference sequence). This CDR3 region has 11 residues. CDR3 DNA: TGTGCCAGCAGCCCTTACAATGAGCAGTTCTTC. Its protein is CASSPYNEQFF.

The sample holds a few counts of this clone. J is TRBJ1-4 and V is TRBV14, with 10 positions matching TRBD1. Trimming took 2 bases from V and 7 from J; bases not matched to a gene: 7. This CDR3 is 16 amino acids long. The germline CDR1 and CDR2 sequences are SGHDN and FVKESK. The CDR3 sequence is CASSQLTGTGAEKLFF. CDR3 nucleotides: TGTGCCAGCAGCCAACTGACCGGGACAGGGGCTGAAAAACTGTTTTTT. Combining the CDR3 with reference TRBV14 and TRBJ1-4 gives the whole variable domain EAGVTQFPSHSVIEKGQTVTLRCDPISGHDNLYWYRRVMGKEIKFLLHFVKESKQDESGMPNNRFLAERTGGTYSTLKVQPAELEDSGVYFCASSQLTGTGAEKLFFGSGTQLSVL.

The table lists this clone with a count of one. This CDR3 is CASSLAGTDFYEQYF. The CDR3 nucleotides are TGTGCCAGCTCACTAGCCGGGACAGATTTCTACGAGCAGTACTTC. The chain carries TRBV18 and TRBJ2-7; 7 positions match TRBD1. Unmatched junction bases numbered 9, after V lost 4 bases and J lost 3 bases. The germline V gene encodes CDR1 KGHSH and CDR2 LQKENI. This CDR3 region has 15 residues.

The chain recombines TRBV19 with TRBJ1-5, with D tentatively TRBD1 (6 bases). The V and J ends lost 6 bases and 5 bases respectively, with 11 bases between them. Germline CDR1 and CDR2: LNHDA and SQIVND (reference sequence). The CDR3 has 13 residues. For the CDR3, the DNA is TGTGCCAGTAGCCCACAGGGCTATCAGCCCCAGCATTTT. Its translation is CASSPQGYQPQHF.

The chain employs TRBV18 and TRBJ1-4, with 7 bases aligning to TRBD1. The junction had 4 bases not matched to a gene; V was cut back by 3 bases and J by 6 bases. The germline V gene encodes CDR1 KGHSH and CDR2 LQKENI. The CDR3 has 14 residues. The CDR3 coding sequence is TGTGCCAGCTCACCTGGCCAGGGGGATGAAAAACTGTTTTTT. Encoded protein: CASSPGQGDEKLFF.

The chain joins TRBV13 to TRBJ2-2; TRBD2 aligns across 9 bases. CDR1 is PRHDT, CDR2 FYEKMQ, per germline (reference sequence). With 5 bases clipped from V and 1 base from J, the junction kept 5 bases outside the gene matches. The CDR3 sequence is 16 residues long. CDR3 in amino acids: CASSKLAGGNTGELFF. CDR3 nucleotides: TGTGCCAGCAGCAAACTAGCGGGCGGGAACACCGGGGAGCTGTTTTTT.

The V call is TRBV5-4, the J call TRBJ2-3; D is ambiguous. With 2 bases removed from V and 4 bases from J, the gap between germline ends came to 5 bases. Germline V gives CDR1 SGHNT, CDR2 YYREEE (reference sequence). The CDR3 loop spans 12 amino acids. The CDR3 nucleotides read TGTGCCAGCAGCTTCACTCCAGATACGCAGTATTTT. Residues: CASSFTPDTQYF.

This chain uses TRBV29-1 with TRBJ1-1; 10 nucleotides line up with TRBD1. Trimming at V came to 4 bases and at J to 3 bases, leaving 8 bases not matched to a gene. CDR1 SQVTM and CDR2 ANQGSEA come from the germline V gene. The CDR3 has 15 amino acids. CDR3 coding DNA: TGCAGCGTTGTCGACAGGGGGCATGAAGACACTGAAGCTTTCTTT. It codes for CSVVDRGHEDTEAFF.

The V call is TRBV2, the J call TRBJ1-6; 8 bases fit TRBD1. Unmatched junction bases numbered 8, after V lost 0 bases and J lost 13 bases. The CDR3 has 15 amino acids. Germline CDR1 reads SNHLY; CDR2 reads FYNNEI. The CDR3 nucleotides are TGTGCCAGCAGTGAAGCCGGGGGGACAGGATCCCCCCTCCACTTT. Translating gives CASSEAGGTGSPLHF.

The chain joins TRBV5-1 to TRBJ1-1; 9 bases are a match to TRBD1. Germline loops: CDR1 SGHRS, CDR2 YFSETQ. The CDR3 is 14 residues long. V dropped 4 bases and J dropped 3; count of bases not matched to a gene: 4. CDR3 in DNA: TGCGCCAGCAGCCGACAGGGGGAATACACTGAAGCTTTCTTT. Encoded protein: CASSRQGEYTEAFF.

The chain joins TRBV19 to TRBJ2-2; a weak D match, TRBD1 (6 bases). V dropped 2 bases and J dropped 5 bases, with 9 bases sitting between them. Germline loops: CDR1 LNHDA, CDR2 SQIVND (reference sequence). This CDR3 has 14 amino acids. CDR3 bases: TGTGCCAGTAGTATAAGCAGGGGAACCGGGGAGCTGTTTTTT. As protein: CASSISRGTGELFF. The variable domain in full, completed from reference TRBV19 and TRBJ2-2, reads DGGITQSPKYLFRKEGQNVTLSCEQNLNHDAMYWYRQDPGQGLRLIYYSQIVNDFQKGDIAEGYSVSREKKESFPLTVTSAQKNPTAFYLCASSISRGTGELFFGEGSRLTVL.

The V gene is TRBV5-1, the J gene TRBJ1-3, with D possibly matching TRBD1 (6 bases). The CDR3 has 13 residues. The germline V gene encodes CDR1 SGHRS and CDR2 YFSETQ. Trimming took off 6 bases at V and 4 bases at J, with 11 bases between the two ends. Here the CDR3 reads CASKQGFGNTIYF. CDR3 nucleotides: TGCGCCAGCAAGCAGGGGTTCGGAAACACCATATATTTT.

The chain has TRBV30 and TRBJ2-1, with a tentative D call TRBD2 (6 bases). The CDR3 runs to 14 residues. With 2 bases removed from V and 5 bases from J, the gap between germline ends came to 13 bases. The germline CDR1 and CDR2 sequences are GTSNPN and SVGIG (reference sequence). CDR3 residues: CAWSLPGVNNEQFF. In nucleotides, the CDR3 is TGTGCCTGGAGTCTACCGGGAGTTAACAATGAGCAGTTCTTC.

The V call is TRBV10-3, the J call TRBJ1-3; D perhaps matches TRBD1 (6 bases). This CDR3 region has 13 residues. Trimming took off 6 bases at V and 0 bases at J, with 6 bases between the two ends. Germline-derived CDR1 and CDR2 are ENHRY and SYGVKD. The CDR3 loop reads CAIRDSSGNTIYF. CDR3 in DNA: TGTGCCATCAGGGACAGCTCTGGAAACACCATATATTTT.

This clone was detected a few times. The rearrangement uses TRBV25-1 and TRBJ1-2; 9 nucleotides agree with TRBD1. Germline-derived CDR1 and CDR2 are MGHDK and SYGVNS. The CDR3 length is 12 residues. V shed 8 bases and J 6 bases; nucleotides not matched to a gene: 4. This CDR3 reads CASGWTGDGYTF. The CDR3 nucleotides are TGTGCCAGCGGGTGGACAGGGGATGGCTACACCTTC.

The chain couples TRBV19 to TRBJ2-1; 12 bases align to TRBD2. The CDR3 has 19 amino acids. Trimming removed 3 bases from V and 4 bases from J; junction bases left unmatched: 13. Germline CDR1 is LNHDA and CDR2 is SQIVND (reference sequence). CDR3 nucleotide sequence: TGTGCCAGTAGTATTAAGGGCTTGCGGACTAGCGGGAAGTACAATGAGCAGTTCTTC. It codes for CASSIKGLRTSGKYNEQFF. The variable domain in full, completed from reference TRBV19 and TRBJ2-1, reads DGGITQSPKYLFRKEGQNVTLSCEQNLNHDAMYWYRQDPGQGLRLIYYSQIVNDFQKGDIAEGYSVSREKKESFPLTVTSAQKNPTAFYLCASSIKGLRTSGKYNEQFFGPGTRLTVL.